Listed here is a single T cell receptor (beta chain). Antigen specificity is unknown. The CDR3 totals 16 residues. V lost 3 bases and J 0 bases, leaving 16 bases between the germline ends. Germline CDR1 and CDR2: DFQATT and SNEGSKA (reference sequence). This sample was taken from a study of molecular identifiers for immune sequencing clone quantification. Study-wide findings and caveats: Spiked Jurkat TCR RNA equivalent to one cell was reportedly detectable in some 960,000 naive cells.

In preparing bulk TCR libraries, previously described methods and listed TCR primers were used. TCRdb re-derived calls from the PCR reads in MiXCR, one entry per CDR3 protein. The table includes 80,000 to 130,000 distinct CDR3 sequences, roughly a third detected once. The sequence was obtained from a human donor in good health. Some libraries in this study had Jurkat cell RNA spiked in. The chain employs TRBV20-1 and TRBJ2-3; a possible D gene is TRBD2 (5 bases). The material sequenced was naive CD8+ T cells from blood, with Jurkat cell RNA spiked in. Indicated subset: FACS-sorted CD8+CD4-CCR7+CD45RA+ naive T cells. This CDR3 reads CSASAAGETSTDTQYF. In DNA form, the CDR3 reads TGCAGTGCTAGCGCAGCCGGGGAGACTAGCACAGATACGCAGTATTTT.